This is a list of T cell receptor beta chains from one sample in a study of T cell repertoires in cytomegalovirus infection. MiXCR, run by TCRdb on the reads, gives a single entry per CDR3 protein. The table shows 150,000 to 160,000 distinct CDR3 sequences, with roughly a quarter occurring only once. Sequencing input: PBMCs. These receptors all stem from a human donor in good health (CMV status not recorded). Some clones in this sample may be carry-over from other donors' samples. Both conserved end residues are trimmed from each CDR3. Each record gives: clone size, V gene, CDR3 length, CDR3 protein. Only part of the rows carry a size: once, few, many, or a class if the clone is expanded.

NA TRBV14 12 ASSLGGLGNEQF
few TRBV19 12 ASSIEGSYNEQF
few TRBV20-1 12 SASYWREPETQY
NA TRBV6-2/TRBV6-3 13 ASSSPSGSSYEQY
many TRBV7-2 12 ASSFGQRTDTQY
NA TRBV3-1 12 ASSPAPGVTEAF
few TRBV28 13 ASSHGRSSGNTIY
many TRBV7-2 11 ASSLGGGNEQF
few TRBV5-1 13 ASRETGGGYNEQF
many TRBV7-3 10 ASSHSGEIPF
many TRBV7-2 13 ASSYKSIGNQPQH
few TRBV11-2 12 ASSFGTGKEKLF
NA TRBV5-4 12 ASSLGTGADTQY
NA TRBV28 12 ASQTGFGNQPQH
few TRBV6-1 13 ASSPRGAGGGEQF
few TRBV5-6 13 ASSLNSQGGDGYT
NA TRBV12-3/TRBV12-4 12 ASRLDPPGPEAF
NA TRBV7-9 14 ASSLEKSGSRETQY
NA TRBV29-1 13 SVEHSGLTYNEQF